Each of the 22 T cell receptor beta chains below was sequenced from the same sample in a study of blood T cell repertoires in COVID-19. Sequencing used immunoSEQ multiplex PCR; TCRdb keeps in-frame clones, though not all of them. The sample holds roughly 58,000 clones, roughly two thirds seen once. Specimen: PBMCs or T cells enriched from blood (not recorded which). These receptors all stem from a woman between 55 and 75 years old who had been exposed to COVID-19.

The chain carries TRBV2 and TRBJ1-6; 7 bases align to TRBD1. The germline CDR1 and CDR2 sequences are SNHLY and FYNNEI. The trim removed 6 bases at V and 5 bases at J, leaving 4 bases unmatched. The CDR3 extends over 14 amino acids. The CDR3 region is CASRGDSHNSPLHF. The DNA of the CDR3 is TGTGCCAGCAGGGGGGACAGTCATAATTCACCCCTCCACTTT.

The chain combines TRBV6-5 with TRBJ2-7, with D tentatively TRBD2 (5 bases). The CDR3 has 13 residues. CDR1 and CDR2 from the germline V gene are MNHEY and SVGAGI. The CDR3 here is CAGGPNLLWEQYF. The CDR3 DNA sequence: TGTGCTGGCGGGCCAAATTTGTTGTGGGAGCAGTACTTC.

The chain links TRBV19 to TRBJ2-7, with D possibly TRBD1 on 6 matching bases. This CDR3 spans 13 amino acids. Trimming took off 3 bases at V and 6 bases at J, with 12 bases between the two ends. Germline CDR1 LNHDA, CDR2 SQIVND (reference sequence). The CDR3 sequence: CASSIMGALEQYF. CDR3 coding DNA: TGTGCCAGTAGTATCATGGGGGCCCTCGAGCAGTACTTC.

The chain couples TRBV7-2 to TRBJ1-2; possibly TRBD1 for D (6 bases). Germline-derived CDR1 and CDR2 are SGHTA and FQGNSA. V was pared by 2 bases and J by 7 bases, with 17 bases between. The CDR3 loop spans 15 amino acids. This chain's CDR3 is CASSLNRVILGGYTF. In DNA, the CDR3 is TGTGCCAGCAGCTTAAACAGGGTTATTTTGGGTGGCTACACCTTC.

The chain couples TRBV7-9 to TRBJ1-2; D uncertain. V was pared by 2 bases and J by 8 bases, with 24 bases between. The CDR3 consists of 17 residues. Germline CDR1 and CDR2: SEHNR and FQNEAQ (reference sequence). CDR3 sequence (DNA): TGTGCCAGCAGCTTACCATACTTCGACCCCACGGAGGCCGGCTACACCTTC. This gives the protein CASSLPYFDPTEAGYTF.

This chain uses TRBV19 with TRBJ2-7, with TRBD2 matching over 8 bases. The CDR3 totals 16 residues. J was trimmed by 2 bases and V by 9 bases; bases with no gene match: 15. Germline CDR1 reads LNHDA; CDR2 reads SQIVND (reference sequence). CDR3 loop: CASRSAGGFPPYEQYF. CDR3 sequence (DNA): TGTGCCAGCCGATCGGCGGGAGGTTTCCCACCCTACGAGCAGTACTTC.

V is TRBV2 and J is TRBJ2-5, with D maybe TRBD2 (5 bases). In germline, CDR1 is SNHLY, CDR2 FYNNEI. V was shortened by 5 bases and J by 5 bases, with 12 bases between the two germline ends. The CDR3 covers 13 residues. CDR3 protein: CASSREGWETQYF. In DNA, the CDR3 is TGTGCCAGCAGTCGTGAGGGATGGGAGACCCAGTACTTC.

The rearrangement uses TRBV5-6 and TRBJ1-6; D is uncertain. Looked up from germline, CDR1 is SGHDT and CDR2 is YYEEEE. The CDR3 covers 14 residues. Trimming left V 2 bases short and J 7 bases short, with 10 bases between. CDR3: CASSLTGSNSPLHF. CDR3 in DNA: TGTGCCAGCAGCTTAACGGGGTCCAATTCACCCCTCCACTTT. The full variable domain, completed using reference TRBV5-6 and TRBJ1-6, is DAGVTQSPTHLIKTRGQQVTLRCSPKSGHDTVSWYQQALGQGPQFIFQYYEEEERQRGNFPDRFSGHQFPNYSSELNVNALLLGDSALYLCASSLTGSNSPLHFGNGTRLTVT.

This chain uses TRBV10-3 with TRBJ1-1; TRBD1 might be the D (5 bases). CDR3 length: 13 residues. Germline V CDR1 and CDR2: ENHRY, SYGVKD. Trimming took 10 bases from V and 1 from J, leaving 13 bases between them. CDR3 in amino acids: CASGRGQNTEAFF. As DNA, the CDR3 is TGTGCCAGTGGTAGGGGTCAGAACACTGAAGCTTTCTTT.

The genes are TRBV7-2 and TRBJ1-6; 7 bases map to TRBD1. The CDR3 contains 14 residues. CDR1 and CDR2 from the germline V gene are SGHTA and FQGNSA. J was trimmed by 7 bases and V by 5 bases; bases with no gene match: 5. The CDR3 is CASSIRQGNSPLHF. The CDR3 region has the DNA TGTGCCAGCAGCATCCGACAGGGAAATTCACCCCTCCACTTT.

CDR3 loop: CASHTGLKSSEQFF. The CDR3, as DNA: TGTGCCAGCCATACAGGGTTGAAATCGTCTGAGCAGTTCTTC. This rearrangement joins TRBV19 to TRBJ2-1; the D gene is possibly TRBD1 (6 bases). CDR1 and CDR2 (germline): LNHDA, SQIVND (reference sequence). This CDR3 contains 14 residues. The V gene lost 9 bases and the J gene lost 9 bases, with 21 bases spanning the gap.

The chain recombines TRBV5-1 with TRBJ2-3, with 14 bases identical to TRBD2. Germline loops: CDR1 SGHRS, CDR2 YFSETQ. V lost 3 bases and J lost 4; bases outside the gene matches: 1. The length of the CDR3 is 15 residues. The CDR3 loop is CASSSGLAGADTQYF. Written as DNA, the CDR3 is TGCGCCAGCAGCTCGGGACTAGCGGGAGCAGATACGCAGTATTTT.

V usage is TRBV5-1 and J usage is TRBJ2-7; 10 bases match TRBD1. In germline, CDR1 is SGHRS, CDR2 YFSETQ. The V and J ends lost 4 bases and 5 bases, in that order; junction bases with no gene match: 9. This CDR3 spans 15 amino acids. The CDR3 loop is CASSPRDRGIDEQYF. CDR3 coding DNA: TGCGCCAGCAGCCCGCGGGACAGGGGAATTGACGAGCAGTACTTC.

The chain has TRBV7-8 and TRBJ1-3, with 8 nucleotides matching TRBD1. Germline V gene lookup returns CDR1 SGHVS and CDR2 FQNEAQ. CDR3 length: 15 amino acids. Trimming at V came to 5 bases and at J to 2 bases, leaving 5 bases not matched to a gene. This chain's CDR3 is CASSLTDRAGNTIYF. The CDR3 DNA reads as TGTGCCAGCAGCCTTACGGACAGGGCTGGAAACACCATATATTTT.

Of note for this clone: The identical CDR3 is also encoded by other nucleotide sequences in the sample. The chain employs TRBV6-5 and TRBJ2-7; possibly TRBD2 for D (6 bases). Per the germline V gene, CDR1 is MNHEY and CDR2 is SVGAGI. V lost 2 bases, J lost 4 bases, and 12 bases lay in between. The CDR3 length is 14 residues. The CDR3 DNA reads TGTGCCAGCAGTTACGGGGGAGGCGGGTACGAGCAGTACTTC. This encodes CASSYGGGGYEQYF.

The chain has TRBV19 and TRBJ1-2; perhaps TRBD1 as D (5 bases). CDR3 length: 15 amino acids. CDR1 LNHDA and CDR2 SQIVND come from the germline V gene (reference sequence). The V and J ends lost 10 bases and 5 bases respectively, with 23 bases between them. The CDR3 loop reads CATAPPGRVEYGYTF. The CDR3 nucleotides are TGTGCCACCGCCCCCCCAGGGAGGGTTGAGTATGGCTACACCTTC.

The chain recombines TRBV11-3 with TRBJ1-2; D remains ambiguous. Per the germline V gene, CDR1 is SGHNT and CDR2 is YENEEA. This CDR3 comprises 14 residues. With 3 bases removed from V and 5 bases from J, the gap between germline ends came to 13 bases. This chain's CDR3 is CASSFTGTRYGYTF. DNA for the CDR3: TGTGCCAGCAGCTTTACGGGAACGCGATATGGCTACACCTTC. Complete variable domain (other parts from reference TRBV11-3 and TRBJ1-2): EAGVVQSPRYKIIEKKQPVAFWCNPISGHNTLYWYLQNLGQGPELLIRYENEEAVDDSQLPKDRFSAERLKGVDSTLKIQPAELGDSAVYLCASSFTGTRYGYTFGSGTRLTVV.

The CDR3 protein is CATLGLPGTEAFF. DNA for the CDR3: TGTGCCACTTTGGGCCTCCCCGGCACTGAAGCTTTCTTT. This sequence joins TRBV2 and TRBJ1-1; no reliable D call. Trimming left V 10 bases short and J 4 bases short, with 16 bases between. Per the germline V gene, CDR1 is SNHLY and CDR2 is FYNNEI. The CDR3 is 13 amino acids.

The CDR3 is CASSVGQGDYGYTF. In DNA form, the CDR3 reads TGTGCCAGCAGTGTGGGACAGGGAGACTATGGCTACACCTTC. The chain uses TRBV2 and TRBJ1-2; 9 positions agree with TRBD1. Germline CDR1 SNHLY, CDR2 FYNNEI. The length of the CDR3 is 14 residues. The ends lost 4 bases at V and 3 bases at J; junction bases unmatched: 3.

The chain uses TRBV2 and TRBJ2-1; 7 bases line up with TRBD2. The trim removed 5 bases at V and 2 bases at J, leaving 3 bases unmatched. Germline CDR1 and CDR2: SNHLY and FYNNEI. The CDR3 is made up of 14 amino acids. Here the CDR3 reads CASSSGMTYNEQFF. The CDR3 nucleotides read TGTGCCAGCAGTAGCGGGATGACCTACAATGAGCAGTTCTTC.

The chain couples TRBV29-1 to TRBJ1-3, with D uncertain. V lost 2 bases to trimming and J lost 4 bases, with 6 bases between them. Looked up from germline, CDR1 is SQVTM and CDR2 is ANQGSEA. The length of the CDR3 is 12 residues. CDR3 nucleotides: TGCAGCGTTGAACACGGGGGAAACACCATATATTTT. Its protein is CSVEHGGNTIYF.

The rearrangement joins TRBV6-5 to TRBJ2-1, with TRBD2 matching 7 bases. V dropped 5 bases and J dropped 6; count of bases not matched to a gene: 7. CDR3 size: 14 residues. Germline V gene sequence: CDR1 MNHEY, CDR2 SVGAGI. Here the CDR3 DNA reads TGTGCCAGCAGTCACCGGGACTACCGCAATGAGCAGTTCTTC. Protein: CASSHRDYRNEQFF.